The 16 T cell receptor beta chains in this list originate from one sample, sequenced in a study of blood T cell repertoires in COVID-19 (dated by TCRdb to the early 2020s). Library preparation used the immunoSEQ multiplex PCR assay. Here the immuneACCESS table is served through TCRdb, limited to in-frame sequences with V and J called. Missing clones are a known gap in these copies; in checked studies unresolved V genes cover under half, and the rest lacks a known reason. The sample table holds 30,000 to 35,000 clones, of which 90% were seen once. The top ten clones comprise about 21% of the sample. The specimen was peripheral blood. These receptors were taken from a man older than 75 with acute or convalescent COVID-19.

This chain links TRBV7-9 with TRBJ1-1; D ambiguous. Trimming took off 5 bases at V and 8 bases at J, with 12 bases between the two ends. Germline loops: CDR1 SEHNR, CDR2 FQNEAQ (reference sequence). The CDR3 is made up of 12 amino acids. CDR3 residues: CASSGGSPEAFF. CDR3 in DNA: TGTGCCAGCAGCGGCGGGAGTCCCGAAGCTTTCTTT.

CDR3 protein: CASSEDRGRNSPLHF. The CDR3 DNA reads as TGCGCCAGCAGTGAGGACAGGGGGCGGAATTCACCCCTCCACTTT. The chain carries TRBV10-1 and TRBJ1-6; 10 bases fit TRBD1. With V trimmed by 2 bases and J by 7 bases, 2 bases remained unmatched. The CDR3 has 15 amino acids. CDR1 and CDR2 (germline): WNHNN, SYGVQD (reference sequence).

The chain recombines TRBV23-1 with TRBJ2-3; no definite D call. TRBV23-1 is flagged as an ORF with uncertain function. The CDR3 is 13 amino acids. V shed 8 bases and J shed 3 bases, with 12 bases lying between them. The CDR3 reads CASVLGQTDTQYF. CDR3 bases: TGCGCCAGCGTGCTTGGGCAGACAGATACGCAGTATTTT.

The chain couples TRBV9 to TRBJ1-2, with D possibly matching TRBD1 (6 bases). CDR1 SGDLS and CDR2 YYNGEE come from the germline V gene. This CDR3 has 16 residues. Trimming cost V 2 bases and J 6 bases, with 20 bases left between them. The DNA for the CDR3 is TGTGCCAGCAGCGTCGCCCGGGGGGGGGACATGAATGGCTACACCTTC. Translating it yields CASSVARGGDMNGYTF.

The V gene is TRBV5-1, the J gene TRBJ2-2; D remains ambiguous. CDR1 is SGHRS and CDR2 is YFSETQ in the germline V gene. The CDR3 covers 14 residues. Trimming shortened V by 0 bases and J by 3 bases, and 6 bases separated the two germline ends. The CDR3 reads CASSLALDTGELFF. Written as DNA, the CDR3 is TGCGCCAGCAGCTTGGCCCTCGACACCGGGGAGCTGTTTTTT.

This chain connects TRBV29-1 to TRBJ2-3; 9 nucleotides line up with TRBD2. Losses at the gene ends were 3 bases for V and 2 bases for J; bases not matched to a gene: 6. The CDR3 runs to 15 residues. The germline V gene has CDR1 SQVTM and CDR2 ANQGSEA. The CDR3 region is CSVEASGVPTDTQYF. The CDR3 DNA is TGCAGCGTTGAGGCTAGCGGGGTCCCCACAGATACGCAGTATTTT.

The rearrangement links TRBV7-2 to TRBJ1-5, with D possibly being TRBD1 (6 bases). In germline, CDR1 is SGHTA, CDR2 FQGNSA. The CDR3 is 15 amino acids. V lost 4 bases to trimming and J lost 5 bases, with 15 bases between them. CDR3 residues: CASSSLGRGDQPQHF. DNA for the CDR3: TGTGCCAGCAGCTCCCTTGGCAGGGGAGATCAGCCCCAGCATTTT.

This chain uses TRBV7-2 with TRBJ1-4; 9 bases align to TRBD1. J was trimmed by 8 bases and V by 2 bases; bases with no gene match: 9. Per germline, CDR1 SGHTA and CDR2 FQGNSA. The CDR3 totals 16 residues. This CDR3 reads CASSLKGGQGREKLFF. DNA for the CDR3: TGTGCCAGCAGCTTAAAAGGCGGACAGGGGAGGGAAAAACTGTTTTTT.

V is TRBV5-1 and J is TRBJ1-1; 9 bases are a match to TRBD1. The V segment lost 5 bases and the J segment 1 base; nucleotides outside the gene matches: 0. The germline CDR1 and CDR2 sequences are SGHRS and YFSETQ. The CDR3 length is 13 residues. CDR3: CASRTGGNTEAFF. The DNA of the CDR3 is TGCGCCAGCAGGACAGGGGGGAACACTGAAGCTTTCTTT.

The genes are TRBV6-5 and TRBJ1-5, with D hard to call. V was trimmed by 7 bases and J by 0 bases, leaving 13 bases between them. The CDR3 runs to 15 residues. Germline V gene data show CDR1 as MNHEY and CDR2 as SVGAGI. The CDR3 sequence is CASTPQVYSNQPQHF. The CDR3, as DNA: TGTGCCAGCACCCCCCAGGTCTATAGCAATCAGCCCCAGCATTTT.

This rearrangement joins TRBV19 to TRBJ1-1; D is perhaps TRBD1 (5 bases). CDR3 length equals 12 residues. Trimming took 7 bases from V and 5 from J, leaving 11 bases between them. CDR1 and CDR2 (germline): LNHDA, SQIVND (reference sequence). CDR3: CASTGFGTEAFF. In DNA form, the CDR3 reads TGTGCCAGTACAGGGTTTGGGACTGAAGCTTTCTTT.

The rearrangement links TRBV24-1 to TRBJ1-5, with D possibly being TRBD1 (5 bases). Per the germline V gene, CDR1 is KGHDR and CDR2 is SFDVKD. The CDR3 length is 13 residues. V lost 5 bases, J lost 5 bases, and 9 bases lay in between. The CDR3 DNA sequence: TGTGCCACCAGTGCGAGGGACTATCAGCCCCAGCATTTT. This codes for CATSARDYQPQHF.

The rearrangement joins TRBV7-2 to TRBJ2-3; possible D gene TRBD2, 7 bases. This CDR3 has 14 amino acids. Trimming took 3 bases from V and 4 from J, leaving 11 bases between them. Germline V gene lookup returns CDR1 SGHTA and CDR2 FQGNSA. The CDR3 region is CASSFRGGADTQYF. The DNA for the CDR3 is TGTGCCAGCAGCTTTCGAGGGGGGGCAGATACGCAGTATTTT.

The sample holds one count of this clone. The chain couples TRBV5-1 to TRBJ1-2; 8 bases are shared with TRBD1. Germline CDR1 reads SGHRS; CDR2 reads YFSETQ. Germline trimming cut 1 base from V and 1 base from J; bases unmatched to any gene: 6. CDR3 length: 16 amino acids. The CDR3 bases are TGCGCCAGCAGCTTGACGACAGGGGCTCTTAACTATGGCTACACCTTC. This sequence encodes CASSLTTGALNYGYTF.

The chain is built from TRBV5-1 and TRBJ2-7; D uncertain. V was clipped by 8 bases and J by 0 bases, with 15 bases between them. The CDR3 has 14 amino acids. Germline values: CDR1 SGHRS, CDR2 YFSETQ. CDR3 DNA: TGCGCCAGAGACTGGAAGAATAGCTCCTACGAGCAGTACTTC. It specifies CARDWKNSSYEQYF.

The rearrangement joins TRBV12-3 or TRBV12-4 to TRBJ1-5; no reliable D call. Trimming removed 3 bases from V and 5 bases from J, with 5 bases in between. This CDR3 region has 12 residues. The CDR3 sequence is CASSFGDQPQHF. The DNA of the CDR3 is TGTGCCAGCAGTTTCGGTGATCAGCCCCAGCATTTT.